The clone carrying this T cell receptor beta chain has a count of ten or more. Its antigen remains unidentified. CDR3 size: 12 residues. In germline, CDR1 is DFQATT, CDR2 SNEGSKA (reference sequence). Trimming took 2 bases from V and 0 from J, leaving 4 bases between them. This sample stems from a study of T cells in Graves' hyperthyroidism and ophthalmopathy. There were TCR beta CDR3 regions amplified from RNA transcripts. The study used the HTBI primer set for a first-round RT-PCR of the TCR CDR3. Via MiXCR, TCRdb re-called the multiplex PCR reads, giving one row per CDR3 protein. The table lists approximately 610,000 distinct CDR3 sequences, roughly 14% of them singletons. Study results and caveats: Appearing also in blood were most of the thyroid clonotypes expanded above 0.001.

Thyroid ultrasound, orbital computed tomography, clinical symptoms, and serum thyroxine and TRAb underpinned diagnoses. Cells are PBMCs isolated from roughly 10 ml of fresh blood. The chain carries TRBV20-1 and TRBJ1-2, with D unclear. The clonotype originates from a woman in her thirties or forties with Graves' ophthalmopathy. The sequenced sample was blood. CDR3 in DNA: TGCAGTGCTAGAAGAACTAACTATGGCTACACCTTC. Amino acid sequence: CSARRTNYGYTF.